The T cell receptor (beta chain) under discussion was sequenced for a study of Graves' ophthalmopathy and Graves' hyperthyroidism (dated by TCRdb to 2016 to 2019). At the level of the whole study: Peripheral blood was collected before any treatment was given, at the time of initial diagnosis. A discovery set of 100 patients (approximately 45 ophthalmopathy, about 59 stable hyperthyroidism) was enrolled to explore V-J signatures distinguishing ophthalmopathy from hyperthyroidism. An independent validation cohort comprised roughly 20 hyperthyroidism patients and about 16 patients who later progressed from hyperthyroidism to ophthalmopathy. The roughly 100 discovery patients were divided at random into training and test sets in a 7:3 ratio. The study used signatures of the TCR beta repertoire to tell Graves' ophthalmopathy apart from Graves' hyperthyroidism and to predict which patients would progress to ophthalmopathy. Following sample collection, hyperthyroidism patients were given methimazole at a starting dose of 30 mg daily, and ophthalmopathy patients were given high-dose intravenous methylprednisolone. T-cell repertoires of thyroid tissue and blood were compared in several hyperthyroidism patients. In total, 135 blood samples were TCR-sequenced: 40 to 45 ophthalmopathy, around 75 hyperthyroidism and some 17 hyperthyroidism-to-ophthalmopathy patients.

TCR beta CDR3 regions were amplified from RNA transcripts for repertoire sequencing. The first round was an RT-PCR using HTBI primers with the Qiagen OneStep RT-PCR kit, and this first round was followed by a second-round multiplex PCR, then size selection and purification. The libraries underwent paired-end sequencing with 100 bp reads on an Illumina HiSeq2000. The original methods were these. SOAPnuke was used to process the reads, throwing out any read that had adapters, had uncalled bases, had a mean Phred below 15, or lacked an exact constant-primer or identifier match. COPE v1.2.5 was used to merge the high-quality paired reads. Each unique nucleotide sequence was treated as a clonotype, and MiTCR v1.1 was used to align the clonotypes to the IMGT TRB V, D and J references. The analysis was limited to V-J combinations with a frequency above 0.0001, which together covered approximately 99% of repertoires. For each V-J combination, a TCR clonal expansion and chaos score was defined as F50 clonal expansion divided by the chaos observed in the TCRdist matrix. Welch's t-statistics and random forest were used to reduce the features to about a dozen V-J combinations, which were then used as input to a naive Bayes classifier. Thyroid-blood repertoire similarity was quantified with the Morisita-Horn index. TCRdb itself trimmed the public reads at Q25 with fastp, ran MiXCR and retained productive beta chains. Each CDR3 protein appears once, grouped with its most common genes and DNA. The V and J calls, along with clone size, are taken from TCRdb and not from the paper's own processing. This sample comprises approximately 210,000 distinct CDR3 sequences, less than 30% of them detected only once. The ten largest account for around 9.8% of the sample.

What the work shows at the level of the full study, not this receptor alone: No statistical method was used to predetermine the sample size, and group allocation was not hidden from the investigators. Ophthalmopathy was separated from stable hyperthyroidism by the 13-signature model with about 89% sensitivity and 81.08% specificity in cross-validation and with 80%/75% in the test set. In validation, the model predicted ophthalmopathy progression with more than 70% sensitivity and about 73% specificity; fewer than 15 predicted patients were CT-confirmed with GO in a median of around 6.5 months. Most expanded thyroid clonotypes with frequency above 0.001 were also detected in blood, suggesting blood repertoires may reflect the thyroid immune response.

Inclusive of the bounding cysteine and phenylalanine, the CDR3 is 11 residues long. Only CDR3 DNA remains: 33 bases, in frame from the first base. As encoded in the germline V gene, CDR1 is SQVTM while CDR2 is ANQGSEA. Trimming removed 4 bases from V and 5 bases from J, leaving 8 bases between the germline ends. Ten or more counts support this clonotype. The specificity of this receptor is unknown. No base qualities exist here, and no much larger clone lies one base off it. Patients with ophthalmopathy had moderately to severely active disease, with a Clinical Activity Score of 3 or more, a NOSPECS grade of 4 or more, and a disease duration of less than 3 months. Patients with other autoimmune diseases, uncontrolled infections, pregnancy or lactation were excluded from the study. Diagnosis relied on clinical symptoms, serum thyroxine, TRAb, thyroid ultrasound and orbital computed tomography. Using Ficoll-Paque density gradient centrifugation, PBMCs were isolated from 9 to 10 ml of fresh peripheral blood. Total RNA was extracted using Trizol reagent, and RNA quality was checked on an Agilent 2100 Bioanalyzer.

The sequence joins TRBV29-1 to TRBJ2-5; 6 matching bases give a weak D call of TRBD2. The TCR was taken from a man aged 50-59 years with Graves' ophthalmopathy. Donor details come from another sample of the same person, matched by shared clones. The material sequenced was peripheral blood. The DNA sequence is TGCAGCGTTGGCCTAGCGGAGACCCAGTACTTC. It specifies CSVGLAETQYF.